The clone carrying this T cell receptor (beta chain) was found a few times. What it recognizes is unknown. These data belong to a study of identical twins. Findings and limits, study-wide: Twin sharing of out-of-frame TCR alpha was underestimated by models in monozygotic pairs. Conclusions were drawn cross-sectionally by statistical analysis, without following the same donors.

All donors comprised healthy Caucasians. Trimming cost V 0 bases and J 1 base, with 14 bases left between them. CDR1 is ENHRY and CDR2 is SYGVKD in the germline V gene. CDR3 length: 17 amino acids. cDNA carried unique molecular identifiers, and a universal primer site was added by template switching. TCRdb reanalysed the 5' RACE reads using MiXCR and keeps one entry per CDR3 protein. The sample has around 1.7 million distinct CDR3 sequences; more than 30% are singletons. The V and J genes are TRBV10-3 and TRBJ2-3; D might be TRBD1 or TRBD2, each matching 6 bases. Sequencing input: cord blood. This TCR was recovered from a newborn girl in good health. DNA of the CDR3: TGTGCCATCAGTGAGTCGAAGACTAGGGGGGGCACAGATACGCAGTATTTT. This encodes CAISESKTRGGTDTQYF.